This entry describes one TCR beta chain. The V segment lost 7 bases and the J segment 5 bases; nucleotides outside the gene matches: 13. This CDR3 is 16 amino acids long. CDR1 MNHNY and CDR2 SVGAGI come from the germline V gene (reference sequence). This record belongs to a study of CD8+CD57+ T cells in acquired aplastic anemia. Patients chosen for sequencing had shown CD8+CD57+ cell expansion by flow cytometry. Each patient carried a diagnosis of severe acquired aplastic anemia. Therapy had not been given to patients before blood sampling. CDR3 and TCR beta VDJ profiling relied on genomic DNA as the template. TCRdb independently ran MiXCR on the reads; one entry per CDR3 protein. Of some 150,000 distinct CDR3 sequences in the sample, roughly two thirds are singletons; the top ten hold around 45%.

The chain employs TRBV6-6 and TRBJ2-5; 10 bases align to TRBD2. Sequencing input: sorted CD4+, CD8+, or CD8+CD57+ T cells (not recorded which) from PBMCs. This TCR was sampled from a human donor with aplastic anemia. CDR3 amino acids: CASTVSSGSYRETQYF. The CDR3 coding sequence is TGTGCCAGCACGGTGTCTAGCGGGAGCTATCGGGAGACCCAGTACTTC.